The 32 T cell receptor beta chains presented below share a single source sample, sequenced in a study of identical twins. TCRdb redid the calling of the 5' RACE reads with MiXCR, one entry per CDR3 protein. The sample holds some 500,000 distinct CDR3 sequences, approximately 22% seen once. The sample also formed part of further work on T cells expressing NK-cell markers.

The sample was CD4+ T cells sorted from blood. These receptor sequences come from a woman aged 18-29 years in good health.

This clonotype was observed a handful of times. This rearrangement joins TRBV7-9 to TRBJ2-7, with D uncertain. CDR1 is SEHNR, CDR2 FQNEAQ, per germline (reference sequence). V was clipped by 3 bases and J by 4 bases, with 10 bases between them. The CDR3 length is 13 residues. CDR3 DNA sequence: TGTGCCAGCAGCTTTATTAGTGGATACGAGCAGTACTTC. It encodes CASSFISGYEQYF.

This clonotype showed up just once. This chain joins TRBV7-3 and TRBJ1-1; a possible D gene is TRBD1 (5 bases). The ends were cut back, 5 bases at V and 1 base at J, with 14 bases in the middle. The CDR3 sequence is 15 residues long. Germline V gene sequence: CDR1 SGHTA, CDR2 FQGTGA. DNA of the CDR3: TGTGCCAGCAGCCCTACTAGGACATCGAACACTGAAGCTTTCTTT. Translated, it gives CASSPTRTSNTEAFF.

Only a few counts were recorded for this clonotype. The rearrangement joins TRBV5-1 to TRBJ2-3; 8 bases fit TRBD1. The V gene end was trimmed by 0 bases and the J gene end by 0 bases; junction bases not matched to a gene: 6. From germline, CDR1 is SGHRS and CDR2 YFSETQ. The CDR3 totals 17 residues. In DNA, the CDR3 is TGCGCCAGCAGCTTGGCGGCAGGGGGCTGGAGCACAGATACGCAGTATTTT. This encodes CASSLAAGGWSTDTQYF. The full variable domain, with the rest looked up from reference TRBV5-1 and TRBJ2-3, is KAGVTQTPRYLIKTRGQQVTLSCSPISGHRSVSWYQQTPGQGLQFLFEYFSETQRNKGNFPGRFSGRQFSNSRSEMNVSTLELGDSALYLCASSLAAGGWSTDTQYFGPGTRLTVL.

This clonotype was observed a few times. The chain is built from TRBV20-1 and TRBJ1-2; weak D call: TRBD1 (6 bases). With 6 bases removed from V and 8 bases from J, the gap between germline ends came to 13 bases. The CDR3 extends over 11 amino acids. Per the germline V gene, CDR1 is DFQATT and CDR2 is SNEGSKA (reference sequence). This CDR3 reads CSAEGGRGYTF. In DNA, the CDR3 is TGCAGTGCCGAGGGGGGAAGGGGCTACACCTTC.

The rearrangement joins TRBV7-9 to TRBJ2-7, with 8 bases lining up with TRBD1. V gave up 4 bases and J gave up 2 bases; unmatched junction bases: 13. Germline V gives CDR1 SEHNR, CDR2 FQNEAQ (reference sequence). The CDR3 contains 17 residues. CDR3 in amino acids: CASSSKDGTGFTYEQYF. As DNA, the CDR3 is TGTGCCAGCAGCTCCAAGGACGGGACAGGCTTTACCTACGAGCAGTACTTC.

This clonotype was seen more than once but under ten times. This sequence joins TRBV12-3 or TRBV12-4 and TRBJ1-2, with a tentative D call TRBD1 (6 bases). V was cut by 1 base and J by 0 bases, with 15 bases left in between. The CDR3 runs to 17 residues. The CDR3 coding sequence is TGTGCCAGCAGTTTAGGGGGGCATATAGCTTCTAACTATGGCTACACCTTC. Its translation is CASSLGGHIASNYGYTF.

This chain uses TRBV20-1 with TRBJ2-7; 7 bases line up with TRBD2. Germline values: CDR1 DFQATT, CDR2 SNEGSKA (reference sequence). The CDR3 runs 14 residues. Trimming took 1 base from V and 3 from J; bases not matched to a gene: 6. The CDR3 DNA is TGCAGTGCTAGAGCGGGAGGCGCGAACTACGAGCAGTACTTC. It yields the protein CSARAGGANYEQYF.

This clonotype was detected a few times. CDR3 region: CASSYLAAIRANVLTF. Written as DNA, the CDR3 is TGTGCCAGCAGTTACTTGGCAGCGATCCGGGCCAACGTCCTGACTTTC. The gene calls are TRBV6-5 and TRBJ2-6, with D uncertain. CDR1 is MNHEY, CDR2 SVGAGI, per germline. CDR3 size: 16 residues. With 1 base removed from V and 5 bases from J, the gap between germline ends came to 12 bases.

This clonotype was counted only a few times. The V call is TRBV20-1, the J call TRBJ1-4, with 10 bases matching TRBD1. V dropped 3 bases and J dropped 7; count of bases not matched to a gene: 5. This CDR3 region has 14 residues. CDR1 DFQATT and CDR2 SNEGSKA come from the germline V gene (reference sequence). For the CDR3, the DNA is TGCAGTGCTAGGGGACAGGGGCGGCGTGAAAAACTGTTTTTT. It specifies CSARGQGRREKLFF.

The chain links TRBV5-5 to TRBJ2-1; perhaps TRBD2 as D (6 bases). The germline gives CDR1 SGHKS, CDR2 YYEKEE (reference sequence). V lost 6 bases to trimming and J lost 7 bases, with 17 bases between them. There are 14 residues in the CDR3. CDR3 in amino acids: CASTGVGGGNEQFF. DNA for the CDR3: TGTGCCAGCACCGGGGTCGGGGGTGGGAATGAGCAGTTCTTC. Variable domain in full (rest from reference TRBV5-5 and TRBJ2-1): DAGVTQSPTHLIKTRGQQVTLRCSPISGHKSVSWYQQVLGQGPQFIFQYYEKEERGRGNFPDRFSARQFPNYSSELNVNALLLGDSALYLCASTGVGGGNEQFFGPGTRLTVL.

The rearrangement links TRBV20-1 to TRBJ2-7, with 9 bases identical to TRBD1. Looked up from germline, CDR1 is DFQATT and CDR2 is SNEGSKA (reference sequence). Trimming removed 3 bases from V and 5 bases from J; junction bases left unmatched: 11. The CDR3 is 15 residues long. The CDR3 loop reads CSASSQGALEDEQYF. CDR3 DNA: TGCAGTGCTAGCTCACAGGGGGCTTTGGAAGACGAGCAGTACTTC.

This clonotype was counted between two and nine times. The CDR3 nucleotides are TGTGCCAGCAGCGGACAGGGATTGAACACTGAAGCTTTCTTT. It translates to CASSGQGLNTEAFF. This chain links TRBV2 with TRBJ1-1; 8 positions match TRBD1. Losses at the gene ends were 6 bases for V and 0 bases for J; bases not matched to a gene: 3. Per germline, CDR1 SNHLY and CDR2 FYNNEI. This CDR3 is 14 amino acids long.

The genes are TRBV5-1 and TRBJ2-7; D may be TRBD1 (5 bases). The CDR3 runs to 13 residues. V lost 6 bases and J lost 5, with 15 bases in between. Germline loops: CDR1 SGHRS, CDR2 YFSETQ. The CDR3 nucleotides are TGCGCCAGCAACCTAGGGGATTTCAACGAGCAGTACTTC. Translated: CASNLGDFNEQYF.

This clonotype was detected many times. The chain is built from TRBV12-3 or TRBV12-4 and TRBJ2-1; 8 bases fit TRBD2. This CDR3 region has 16 residues. Trimming cost V 2 bases and J 4 bases; bases outside gene matches: 7. CDR3 DNA sequence: TGTGCCAGCAGTTTACCCCTAGCGGGCAGATACAATGAGCAGTTCTTC. As protein: CASSLPLAGRYNEQFF.

This clonotype appeared a few times. The chain links TRBV30 to TRBJ2-1; D uncertain. The V gene's germline CDR1 is GTSNPN and CDR2 SVGIG (reference sequence). The ends were cut back, 1 base at V and 0 bases at J, with 4 bases in the middle. The length of the CDR3 is 13 residues. The CDR3 reads CAWSADSYNEQFF. In DNA form, the CDR3 reads TGTGCCTGGAGTGCTGACTCCTACAATGAGCAGTTCTTC.

This clonotype was observed a handful of times. This chain joins TRBV3-1 and TRBJ2-1; a possible D gene is TRBD1 (6 bases). Per germline, CDR1 LGHDT and CDR2 YNNKEL (reference sequence). V gave up 5 bases and J gave up 9 bases, with 23 bases separating them. This CDR3 comprises 16 residues. The CDR3, as DNA: TGTGCCAGCAGCACTAACAGGGACGTCGCCCGAAGTGAGCAGTTCTTC. Amino acid sequence: CASSTNRDVARSEQFF.

V and J are TRBV5-1 and TRBJ2-7; the match to TRBD2 covers 8 bases. With V trimmed by 0 bases and J by 3 bases, 2 bases remained unmatched. Germline CDR1 reads SGHRS; CDR2 reads YFSETQ. The CDR3 has 14 residues. The CDR3 is CASSLGAGGYEQYF. The CDR3 DNA reads TGCGCCAGCAGCTTGGGCGCGGGAGGCTACGAGCAGTACTTC.

This clonotype was found a few times. The V and J genes are TRBV10-3 and TRBJ2-7; 10 bases fit TRBD2. The germline gives CDR1 ENHRY, CDR2 SYGVKD. J gave up 4 bases and V 4 bases, and 4 bases lay outside the gene matches. This CDR3 is 14 amino acids long. The CDR3 DNA follows: TGTGCCATCAGTGTGTCTAGCGGGAGTTACGAGCAGTACTTC. Translated, it gives CAISVSSGSYEQYF.

Ten or more counts support this clonotype. A junction boundary mismatches the germline segment, possibly from a read error. J is TRBJ2-1 and V is TRBV29-1, with D hard to call. The CDR3 length is 13 residues. CDR1 and CDR2 (germline): SQVTM, ANQGSEA. CDR3 sequence reads: CSAEYSLGNEQFF. CDR3 bases: TGCAGCGCTGAATATTCCCTGGGGAATGAGCAGTTCTTC.

Many counts were recorded for this clonotype. The chain carries TRBV12-3 or TRBV12-4 and TRBJ1-2; 7 nucleotides align to TRBD1. This CDR3 spans 12 amino acids. Trimming removed 3 bases from V and 7 bases from J; junction bases left unmatched: 2. Here the CDR3 reads CASSFGTAGYTF. The CDR3 nucleotides read TGTGCCAGCAGTTTTGGGACAGCTGGCTACACCTTC.

This clonotype appeared a single time. This chain links TRBV5-5 with TRBJ2-3; 7 bases line up with TRBD2. The CDR3 runs to 14 residues. The V gene end was trimmed by 2 bases and the J gene end by 6 bases; junction bases not matched to a gene: 6. Germline assignment: CDR1 SGHKS and CDR2 YYEKEE (reference sequence). The DNA for the CDR3 is TGTGCCAGCAGCTTTACCGGGGGGACGGATACGCAGTATTTT. It is translated as CASSFTGGTDTQYF.

Ten or more counts support this clonotype. The chain is built from TRBV12-3 or TRBV12-4 and TRBJ2-1; D possibly matches TRBD1 or TRBD2 (5 bases each). The CDR3 consists of 12 residues. V lost 10 bases, J lost 13 bases, and 20 bases lay in between. The DNA of the CDR3 is TGTGCCACCGAATCCCTGGGGGTAGGCCAGTTCTTC. Its protein is CATESLGVGQFF.

The V call is TRBV7-2, the J call TRBJ2-7; 8 bases fit TRBD2. Looked up from germline, CDR1 is SGHTA and CDR2 is FQGNSA. This CDR3 comprises 14 residues. V shed 5 bases and J 5 bases; nucleotides not matched to a gene: 8. The CDR3 is CASSQSGSIDEQYF. The CDR3 DNA sequence: TGTGCCAGCAGCCAAAGCGGGAGTATCGACGAGCAGTACTTC.

This chain uses TRBV2 with TRBJ2-5, with D perhaps matching TRBD2 (6 bases). Trimming removed 7 bases at V and 2 bases at J, with 11 bases between. Germline CDR1 is SNHLY and CDR2 is FYNNEI. The CDR3 spans 13 residues. CDR3 protein: CASNRGKQETQYF. CDR3 DNA sequence: TGTGCCAGCAATCGCGGGAAACAAGAGACCCAGTACTTC. The full variable domain, in which reference TRBV2 and TRBJ2-5 provide the parts outside the CDR3, is EPEVTQTPSHQVTQMGQEVILRCVPISNHLYFYWYRQILGQKVEFLVSFYNNEISEKSEIFDDQFSVERPDGSNFTLKIRSTKLEDSAMYFCASNRGKQETQYFGPGTRLLVL.

This clonotype has just a few counts. The genes are TRBV20-1 and TRBJ2-7; D may correspond to TRBD1 or TRBD2 (5 bases each). The germline CDR1 and CDR2 sequences are DFQATT and SNEGSKA (reference sequence). Trimming cost V 0 bases and J 10 bases, with 16 bases left between them. The CDR3 consists of 13 residues. The DNA for the CDR3 is TGCAGTGCTAGAGAGAGGGGCCCAGGAGGACAGTACTTC. It translates to CSARERGPGGQYF.

This clonotype has only a few counts. This chain links TRBV2 with TRBJ1-3; TRBD1 aligns across 9 bases. Germline V gene sequence: CDR1 SNHLY, CDR2 FYNNEI. V lost 7 bases and J lost 4; bases outside the gene matches: 8. There are 15 residues in the CDR3. In DNA form, the CDR3 reads TGTGCCAGCAAAGAACAGGGGGCGAGGGGAAACACCATATATTTT. Translated: CASKEQGARGNTIYF.

This clonotype was seen repeatedly, ten times or more. This chain connects TRBV20-1 to TRBJ1-5, with 9 bases identical to TRBD1. Germline CDR1 is DFQATT and CDR2 is SNEGSKA (reference sequence). Trimming removed 1 base from V and 3 bases from J; junction bases left unmatched: 4. This CDR3 has 15 amino acids. This CDR3 is CSARGGQGNNQPQHF. CDR3 nucleotides: TGCAGTGCTAGAGGGGGACAGGGTAACAATCAGCCCCAGCATTTT.

This clonotype was seen only a few times. The chain has TRBV29-1 and TRBJ2-2, with TRBD2 matching over 7 bases. CDR3 size: 14 residues. Germline CDR1 and CDR2: SQVTM and ANQGSEA. V shed 7 bases and J 5 bases; nucleotides not matched to a gene: 10. CDR3 region: CSARGERWTGELFF. In DNA, the CDR3 is TGCAGCGCCCGGGGGGAACGTTGGACCGGGGAGCTGTTTTTT.

This clonotype has ten or more counts. The V call is TRBV5-1, the J call TRBJ1-2; possible D gene TRBD1, 6 bases. Germline-derived CDR1 and CDR2 are SGHRS and YFSETQ. Trimming removed 0 bases at V and 6 bases at J, with 9 bases between. The CDR3 is 13 residues long. The CDR3 DNA sequence: TGCGCCAGCAGCTTGGGTCAGGGGAATGGCTACACCTTC. It codes for CASSLGQGNGYTF.

This chain links TRBV2 with TRBJ2-3; 9 bases match TRBD2. J was trimmed by 2 bases and V by 2 bases; bases with no gene match: 8. CDR3 size: 17 residues. The germline gives CDR1 SNHLY, CDR2 FYNNEI. The CDR3 bases are TGTGCCAGCAGTGAACGCAGACTAGCGGATTCCACAGATACGCAGTATTTT. Amino acids: CASSERRLADSTDTQYF. Drawing the rest from reference TRBV2 and TRBJ2-3, the complete variable domain is EPEVTQTPSHQVTQMGQEVILRCVPISNHLYFYWYRQILGQKVEFLVSFYNNEISEKSEIFDDQFSVERPDGSNFTLKIRSTKLEDSAMYFCASSERRLADSTDTQYFGPGTRLTVL.

The gene calls are TRBV6-1 and TRBJ2-6; a possible D gene is TRBD2 (7 bases). V gave up 7 bases and J gave up 0 bases, with 10 bases separating them. Germline CDR1 reads MNHNS; CDR2 reads SASEGT. The CDR3 contains 15 residues. CDR3 protein: CASKGGNSGANVLTF. CDR3 sequence (DNA): TGTGCCAGCAAGGGGGGGAACTCTGGGGCCAACGTCCTGACTTTC.

This clonotype was recorded a few times. This rearrangement joins TRBV20-1 to TRBJ2-5; 11 bases map to TRBD2. The CDR3 is 14 amino acids. The trim removed 6 bases at V and 5 bases at J, leaving 8 bases unmatched. CDR1 is DFQATT and CDR2 is SNEGSKA in the germline V gene (reference sequence). DNA of the CDR3: TGCAGTGCCTACCTGACTAGCGGGACTGAGACCCAGTACTTC. It encodes CSAYLTSGTETQYF.